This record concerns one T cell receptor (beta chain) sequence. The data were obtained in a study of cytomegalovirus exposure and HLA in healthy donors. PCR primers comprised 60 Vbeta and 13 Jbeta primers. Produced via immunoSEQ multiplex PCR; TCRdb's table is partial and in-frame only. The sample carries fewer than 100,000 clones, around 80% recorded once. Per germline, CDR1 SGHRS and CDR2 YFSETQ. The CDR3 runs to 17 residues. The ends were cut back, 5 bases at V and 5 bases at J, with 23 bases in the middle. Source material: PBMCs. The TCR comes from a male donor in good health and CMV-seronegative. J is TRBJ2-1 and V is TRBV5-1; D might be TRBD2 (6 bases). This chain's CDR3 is CASRAGRLGRTDNEQFF. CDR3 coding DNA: TGCGCCAGCAGGGCGGGGAGGTTGGGACGGACTGACAATGAGCAGTTCTTC.